Below are 25 T cell receptor beta chains sequenced from a single sample in a study of technical replicates of blood from a handful of donors. Profiled with immunoSEQ multiplex PCR; TCRdb holds only in-frame clones, not every one. Of 65,000 to 80,000 clones in the sample, approximately 91% are singletons; the top ten hold approximately 0.4%. Sequencing input: T cells isolated from PBMCs. The receptors here all came from a human donor in good health.

The CDR3 DNA reads TGTGCCAGCAGCCGGGACAGGGGGTTGGGCTACACCTTC. It translates to CASSRDRGLGYTF. This sequence joins TRBV11-3 and TRBJ1-2; 11 bases line up with TRBD1. Trimming at V came to 5 bases and at J to 8 bases, leaving 4 bases not matched to a gene. In germline, CDR1 is SGHNT, CDR2 YENEEA. The CDR3 contains 13 residues.

The rearrangement uses TRBV15 and TRBJ2-7, with D perhaps matching TRBD2 (7 bases). Per the germline V gene, CDR1 is LNHNV and CDR2 is YYDKDF (reference sequence). The V end lost 1 base, the J end lost 7 bases, and 23 bases lay between the germline ends. The CDR3 covers 17 residues. CDR3 nucleotide sequence: TGTGCCACCAGCAGAGCTATTAGGGGGAGGGTCTTCGAAGAGCAGTACTTC. Its translation: CATSRAIRGRVFEEQYF.

The chain combines TRBV2 with TRBJ2-4, with D possibly TRBD2 on 5 matching bases. Trimming cost V 4 bases and J 10 bases, with 14 bases left between them. The CDR3 length is 13 residues. Germline CDR1 is SNHLY and CDR2 is FYNNEI. The CDR3 nucleotides are TGTGCCAGCAGTGTTGGAAGTTCGGGAATTCAGTACTTC. Encoded protein: CASSVGSSGIQYF.

The chain couples TRBV11-2 to TRBJ2-1; the D gene is possibly TRBD2 (5 bases). This CDR3 has 18 amino acids. Germline values: CDR1 SGHAT, CDR2 FQNNGV. V was cut by 8 bases and J by 1 base, with 24 bases left in between. This CDR3 is CASLLGSPAVISYNEQFF. The CDR3 DNA reads as TGTGCCAGCCTCCTTGGCTCTCCAGCGGTTATATCCTACAATGAGCAGTTCTTC.

The CDR3 spells CAWSVQEGGELFF. The CDR3 bases are TGTGCCTGGAGTGTACAAGAGGGAGGGGAGCTGTTTTTT. This chain joins TRBV30 and TRBJ2-2; TRBD2 might be the D (5 bases). Trimming took 0 bases from V and 8 from J, leaving 10 bases between them. Looked up from germline, CDR1 is GTSNPN and CDR2 is SVGIG (reference sequence). This CDR3 is built from 13 residues.

This sequence joins TRBV5-1 and TRBJ2-2, with D unclear. Germline lookup yields CDR1 SGHRS and CDR2 YFSETQ. The CDR3 is 13 residues long. Trimming took 0 bases from V and 3 from J, leaving 3 bases between them. Here the CDR3 DNA reads TGCGCCAGCAGCTTGGACTACACCGGGGAGCTGTTTTTT. This gives the protein CASSLDYTGELFF.

The chain combines TRBV15 with TRBJ2-7, with D possibly being TRBD2 (5 bases). The CDR3 runs 13 residues. With 4 bases removed from V and 0 bases from J, the gap between germline ends came to 7 bases. CDR1 is LNHNV and CDR2 is YYDKDF in the germline V gene (reference sequence). The CDR3 loop is CATSTGVSYEQYF. The CDR3, as DNA: TGTGCCACCAGCACCGGGGTCTCCTACGAGCAGTACTTC. Full variable domain (remainder filled in from reference TRBV15 and TRBJ2-7): DAMVIQNPRYQVTQFGKPVTLSCSQTLNHNVMYWYQQKSSQAPKLLFHYYDKDFNNEADTPDNFQSRRPNTSFCFLDIRSPGLGDTAMYLCATSTGVSYEQYFGPGTRLTVT.

The gene calls are TRBV28 and TRBJ2-5; 13 bases match TRBD2. Germline CDR1 and CDR2: MDHEN and SYDVKM. The junction had 3 bases not matched to a gene; V was cut back by 3 bases and J by 5 bases. There are 15 residues in the CDR3. The CDR3 region is CASSLGTSGMETQYF. As DNA, the CDR3 is TGTGCCAGCAGTTTGGGGACTAGCGGGATGGAGACCCAGTACTTC.

The chain is built from TRBV4-1 and TRBJ2-3; 8 nucleotides match TRBD1. The CDR3 has 15 amino acids. J gave up 6 bases and V 4 bases, and 9 bases lay outside the gene matches. CDR1 and CDR2 (germline): MGHRA, YSYEKL. The DNA for the CDR3 is TGCGCCAGCAGCCGCGACCGACAGGGGCCGGATACGCAGTATTTT. It translates to CASSRDRQGPDTQYF.

A single count supports this clone. The V gene is TRBV27, the J gene TRBJ2-1; 7 bases map to TRBD1. The CDR3 runs to 15 residues. Losses at the gene ends were 6 bases for V and 5 bases for J; bases not matched to a gene: 10. Germline lookup yields CDR1 MNHEY and CDR2 SMNVEV (reference sequence). CDR3 sequence: CASSPRQGSNNEQFF. The CDR3 region has the DNA TGTGCCAGCAGCCCCCGACAGGGATCCAACAATGAGCAGTTCTTC.

The genes are TRBV9 and TRBJ1-2; D might be TRBD1 (6 bases). The CDR3 totals 14 residues. The V and J ends lost 4 bases and 2 bases respectively, with 12 bases between them. Germline CDR1 and CDR2: SGDLS and YYNGEE. CDR3 region: CASSTGQQNYGYTF. CDR3 nucleotide sequence: TGTGCCAGCAGCACCGGACAGCAAAACTATGGCTACACCTTC.

V and J are TRBV7-3 and TRBJ1-1, with TRBD1 matching 7 bases. The CDR3 sequence is 13 residues long. From germline, CDR1 is SGHTA and CDR2 FQGTGA. V dropped 4 bases and J dropped 4; count of bases not matched to a gene: 3. The CDR3 coding sequence is TGTGCCAGCAGCTCCCAGGGGGGCACTGAAGCTTTCTTT. Encoded protein: CASSSQGGTEAFF.

This sequence joins TRBV5-6 and TRBJ2-1, with 11 bases lining up with TRBD2. The V gene end was trimmed by 7 bases and the J gene end by 4 bases; junction bases not matched to a gene: 4. The V gene's germline CDR1 is SGHDT and CDR2 YYEEEE. The CDR3 spans 14 residues. The CDR3 coding sequence is TGTGCCAGCGACCGGACTAGCGGGTACAATGAGCAGTTCTTC. Its translation is CASDRTSGYNEQFF.

This chain links TRBV2 with TRBJ1-5, with TRBD1 matching over 9 bases. Looked up from germline, CDR1 is SNHLY and CDR2 is FYNNEI. Trimming cost V 2 bases and J 6 bases; bases outside gene matches: 5. There are 15 residues in the CDR3. In nucleotides, the CDR3 is TGTGCCAGCAGTGAAATAGGGACAGGGAGTCAGCCCCAGCATTTT. The encoded protein is CASSEIGTGSQPQHF.

The chain links TRBV7-2 to TRBJ1-2; 12 bases align to TRBD1. The CDR3 runs to 15 residues. J gave up 4 bases and V 7 bases, and 7 bases lay outside the gene matches. Germline V lookup: CDR1 SGHTA, CDR2 FQGNSA. As DNA, the CDR3 is TGTGCCAGCAACCAGATGGGACAGGGGGCCTATGGCTACACCTTC. Residues: CASNQMGQGAYGYTF.

The chain carries TRBV19 and TRBJ2-3; 12 bases match TRBD2. CDR1 is LNHDA, CDR2 SQIVND, per germline (reference sequence). This CDR3 has 16 residues. V was clipped by 6 bases and J by 0 bases; unmatched bases: 4. The CDR3 nucleotides read TGTGCCAGTAGCGGACTAGCGGGACGCAGCACAGATACGCAGTATTTT. Protein: CASSGLAGRSTDTQYF.

This sequence joins TRBV2 and TRBJ2-7, with a weak D call TRBD2 (6 bases). V was shortened by 3 bases and J by 1 base, with 13 bases between the two germline ends. This CDR3 has 15 amino acids. Germline CDR1 SNHLY, CDR2 FYNNEI. The CDR3 sequence: CASSEEGGQSYEQYF. CDR3 sequence (DNA): TGTGCCAGCAGTGAGGAGGGAGGTCAATCCTACGAGCAGTACTTC.

The chain has TRBV28 and TRBJ2-5, with D unresolved. The CDR3 is made up of 14 amino acids. CDR1 and CDR2 from the germline V gene are MDHEN and SYDVKM. With 6 bases removed from V and 0 bases from J, the gap between germline ends came to 11 bases. As DNA, the CDR3 is TGTGCCAGCAGCTTGGCGGCTTACCAAGAGACCCAGTACTTC. Protein: CASSLAAYQETQYF.

This chain links TRBV28 with TRBJ2-2; 7 positions match TRBD1. This CDR3 comprises 17 residues. With V trimmed by 1 base and J by 6 bases, 11 bases remained unmatched. The V gene's germline CDR1 is MDHEN and CDR2 SYDVKM. CDR3 sequence: CASSLYVTGKWAGELFF. In DNA, the CDR3 is TGTGCCAGCAGTTTATATGTGACAGGGAAGTGGGCCGGGGAGCTGTTTTTT.

This chain links TRBV25-1 with TRBJ1-2, with a tentative D call TRBD1 (5 bases). The CDR3 contains 13 residues. The V gene's germline CDR1 is MGHDK and CDR2 SYGVNS. The V end lost 3 bases, the J end lost 7 bases, and 12 bases lay between the germline ends. In DNA, the CDR3 is TGTGCCAGCAGTGAGGGGGGAAAAAGTGGCTACACCTTC. It translates to CASSEGGKSGYTF.

The V call is TRBV15, the J call TRBJ2-4, with 14 bases identical to TRBD2. The germline gives CDR1 LNHNV, CDR2 YYDKDF (reference sequence). The V segment lost 8 bases and the J segment 5 bases; nucleotides outside the gene matches: 5. The CDR3 extends over 15 amino acids. The CDR3 spells CATQRLAGGQNIQYF. Here the CDR3 DNA reads TGTGCCACCCAAAGACTAGCGGGAGGGCAAAACATTCAGTACTTC.

The chain has TRBV4-1 and TRBJ2-1, with a tentative D call TRBD2 (5 bases). V gave up 2 bases and J gave up 0 bases, with 8 bases separating them. Germline CDR1 is MGHRA and CDR2 is YSYEKL. CDR3 size: 15 residues. The CDR3 reads CASSQSAVSYNEQFF. CDR3 bases: TGCGCCAGCAGCCAATCAGCGGTCTCCTACAATGAGCAGTTCTTC.

The chain couples TRBV5-6 to TRBJ2-7; D remains unclear. Germline V lookup: CDR1 SGHDT, CDR2 YYEEEE. The CDR3 runs 15 residues. Between the trimmed V and J ends, which lost 6 bases and 0 bases, there was a span of 16 bases. The CDR3 DNA sequence: TGTGCCAGCACCCACCCGCGAGAGAGCTCCTACGAGCAGTACTTC. Translation: CASTHPRESSYEQYF.

Here the CDR3 reads CASSLMDRENEKLFF. The CDR3 region has the DNA TGTGCCAGCAGCTTGATGGACAGGGAAAATGAAAAACTGTTTTTT. The chain uses TRBV7-9 and TRBJ1-4; TRBD1 aligns across 8 bases. The CDR3 runs 15 residues. CDR1 SEHNR and CDR2 FQNEAQ come from the germline V gene (reference sequence). The V and J ends lost 3 bases and 5 bases, in that order; junction bases with no gene match: 5.

This chain uses TRBV5-1 with TRBJ2-3; 15 nucleotides line up with TRBD2. With V trimmed by 4 bases and J by 4 bases, 7 bases remained unmatched. The CDR3 contains 17 residues. From germline, CDR1 is SGHRS and CDR2 YFSETQ. The CDR3 DNA reads TGCGCCAGCAGCATAGGGACTAGCGGGAGGACACCAGATACGCAGTATTTT. This encodes CASSIGTSGRTPDTQYF.